This T cell receptor (beta chain) was retrieved from a study of blood T cell repertoires in COVID-19. Study at large: The origin of the acute and convalescent COVID-19 samples was the United States, Italy and Spain.

Repertoires were generated with immunoSEQ multiplex PCR, while TCRdb's copy carries only in-frame clones and drops some. The sample holds tens of thousands of clones, 90% seen once. Between the trimmed V and J ends, which lost 0 bases and 5 bases, there was a span of 5 bases. This CDR3 has 13 residues. The germline V gene encodes CDR1 SGHNT and CDR2 YYREEE (reference sequence). The rearrangement joins TRBV5-4 to TRBJ1-4, with unresolved D. Source material: peripheral blood. The origin of this receptor is a man aged 35 to 55 with acute or convalescent COVID-19. The CDR3 region is CASSLASNEKLFF. The CDR3 DNA follows: TGTGCCAGCAGCTTGGCCTCGAATGAAAAACTGTTTTTT.